Listed below are T cell receptor beta chains from one sample, sequenced in a study of early T cells in non-severe SARS-CoV-2 infection. TCRdb re-called the 5' RACE reads through MiXCR, storing one row per CDR3 protein. Of 50,000 to 70,000 distinct CDR3 sequences listed, about 12% are singletons. The sample comprised whole blood. Source of these receptors: an adult who was a healthcare worker with PCR-confirmed SARS-CoV-2 infection or an uninfected control (not recorded which). CDR3s include the opening cysteine and the closing phenylalanine or tryptophan. Each record gives: D gene, CDR3 length, J gene, clone size, V gene, CDR3 protein, CDR3 DNA. The D gene is left open where the match is weak. Not all rows give a size; the values are once, few, many and, for expanded clones, a class.

>-|16|TRBJ2-1|few|TRBV20-1
CSARDQRTTARNEQFF
TGCAGTGCTAGAGATCAAAGGACCACGGCTCGCAATGAGCAGTTCTTC
>-|12|TRBJ1-2|many|TRBV30
CAWSSQSSGYTF
TGTGCCTGGAGTTCTCAGTCTTCGGGCTACACCTTC
>-|15|TRBJ2-7|few|TRBV9
CASSVGGAGSYEQYF
TGTGCCAGCAGCGTAGGAGGCGCGGGGTCCTACGAGCAGTACTTC
>-|13|TRBJ1-1|many|TRBV7-9
CASSSQLNTEAFF
TGTGCCAGCAGCTCTCAGTTGAACACTGAAGCTTTCTTT
>-|14|TRBJ1-5|many|TRBV20-1
CSARDRSSNQPQHF
TGCAGTGCTAGAGATCGGTCTAGCAATCAGCCCCAGCATTTT
>-|15|TRBJ2-1|many|TRBV7-6
CASSLGVGAGNEQFF
TGTGCCAGCAGCTTAGGAGTGGGGGCAGGGAATGAGCAGTTCTTC
>TRBD2|15|TRBJ2-1|few|TRBV7-2
CASRNTGTSVYEQFF
TGTGCCAGCAGAAACACCGGGACTAGTGTATATGAGCAGTTCTTC
>TRBD1|16|TRBJ2-5|medium-sized|TRBV7-8
CASSLARNRGWGTQYF
TGTGCCAGCAGCTTAGCGCGCAACAGGGGATGGGGGACCCAGTACTTC
>-|13|TRBJ2-2|-|TRBV2
CASRAGNTGELFF
TGTGCCAGCAGAGCGGGGAACACCGGGGAGCTGTTTTTT
>TRBD1|16|TRBJ1-2|many|TRBV4-3
CASSQESRTGGDGYTF
TGCGCCAGCAGCCAAGAATCCCGGACAGGAGGGGATGGCTACACCTTC
>TRBD1|15|TRBJ1-4|few|TRBV20-1
CSARDGTATNEKLFF
TGCAGTGCTAGAGACGGGACAGCAACTAATGAAAAACTGTTTTTT
>TRBD1|15|TRBJ1-1|-|TRBV11-2
CASRQGQGANTEAFF
TGTGCCAGCAGACAGGGACAGGGGGCGAACACTGAAGCTTTCTTT
>-|15|TRBJ1-2|many|TRBV5-1
CASRKRQEANYGYTF
TGCGCCAGCAGGAAGAGACAGGAAGCTAACTATGGCTACACCTTC
>-|15|TRBJ1-4|-|TRBV5-1
CASSPVDGTREKLFF
TGCGCCAGCAGCCCGGTTGACGGGACACGAGAAAAACTGTTTTTT
>-|14|TRBJ2-3|many|TRBV11-1
CASSFYRGPYTQYF
TGTGCCAGCAGCTTCTACCGGGGCCCTTATACGCAGTATTTT
>-|13|TRBJ1-1|many|TRBV7-9
CASSVDANTEAFF
TGTGCCAGCAGTGTGGATGCGAACACTGAAGCTTTCTTT
>TRBD1|16|TRBJ2-2|many|TRBV6-5
CASRRLDRGPAGELFF
TGTGCCAGCAGGAGACTCGACAGGGGGCCGGCCGGGGAGCTGTTTTTT
>-|15|TRBJ2-5|-|TRBV28
CASIISSLGVETQYF
TGTGCCAGCATTATTAGCTCATTGGGAGTAGAGACCCAGTACTTC
>-|14|TRBJ2-3|many|TRBV7-6
CASSFGSLTDTQYF
TGTGCCAGCAGCTTCGGTTCCCTTACAGATACGCAGTATTTT
>-|12|TRBJ1-2|few|TRBV29-1
CSGGAEFYGYTF
TGCAGCGGGGGCGCAGAGTTTTATGGCTACACCTTC
>-|16|TRBJ2-1|many|TRBV28
CASSPSVVGFVSEQFF
TGTGCCAGCAGTCCGTCGGTCGTAGGGTTCGTGAGTGAGCAGTTCTTC
>-|15|TRBJ1-1|many|TRBV23-1
CASSPQGVANTEAFF
TGCGCCAGCAGTCCACAGGGAGTGGCGAACACTGAAGCTTTCTTT
>TRBD2|10|TRBJ2-1|-|TRBV29-1
CSVSGREQFF
TGCAGCGTTTCCGGGAGGGAGCAGTTCTTC
>-|15|TRBJ2-1|-|TRBV4-1
CASSLSPGTILEQFF
TGCGCCAGCAGCCTCTCCCCCGGGACGATTCTTGAGCAGTTCTTC